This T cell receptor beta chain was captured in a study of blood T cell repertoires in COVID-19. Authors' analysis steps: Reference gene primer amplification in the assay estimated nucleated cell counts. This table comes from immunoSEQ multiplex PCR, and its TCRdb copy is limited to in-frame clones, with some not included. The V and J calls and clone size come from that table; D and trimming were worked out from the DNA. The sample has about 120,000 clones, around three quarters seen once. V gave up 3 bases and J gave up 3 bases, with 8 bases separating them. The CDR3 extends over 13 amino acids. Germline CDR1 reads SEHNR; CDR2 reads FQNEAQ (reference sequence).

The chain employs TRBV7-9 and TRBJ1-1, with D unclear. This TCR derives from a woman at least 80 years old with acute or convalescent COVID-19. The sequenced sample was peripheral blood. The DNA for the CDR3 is TGTGCCAGCAGCTTCCGGGAGGACACTGAAGCTTTCTTT. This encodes CASSFREDTEAFF.